The subject of this entry is one T cell receptor (beta chain). As yet, its antigen is unknown. This entry is derived from a study of T cell responses to AZD1222 COVID-19 vaccine. Whole-study findings and limits: The donor cohort was predominantly white British with a female majority, and clonal diversity may have been underestimated. As reported, nearly half of all spike-specific TCRs target variant regions that are unmutated. Breadth and depth of Spike-specific TCRs rose after two AZD1222 doses.

Germline V gene lookup returns CDR1 LGHDT and CDR2 YNNKEL (reference sequence). Losses at the gene ends were 4 bases for V and 1 base for J; bases not matched to a gene: 2. This CDR3 is 14 amino acids long. Data came from immunoSEQ multiplex PCR; TCRdb stores just in-frame clones and leaves some out. This repertoire shows fewer than 90,000 clones, 90% to 95% found once; its top ten account for under 14%. The chain couples TRBV3-1 (or the pseudogene TRBV3-2) to TRBJ1-1; 8 bases fit TRBD1. The sequence was collected from an adult who received the AZD1222 COVID-19 vaccine. The sample in question was peripheral blood, obtained 28 days after the second AZD1222 dose. CDR3 sequence: CASSPGQANTEAFF. CDR3 DNA sequence: TGTGCCAGCAGCCCGGGACAGGCGAACACTGAAGCTTTCTTT.